This T cell receptor beta chain is from a study of CD8+ T cells in alopecia areata. Points from the study as a whole: Clonality exceeded that of normal scalp in lesional scalp, most notably in alopecia totalis/universalis.

Extraction and reverse transcription of RNA yielded cDNA as the sequencing template. Some clones are missing from TCRdb's copy, which holds only in-frame ones; the method was immunoSEQ multiplex PCR. The repertoire holds 110,000 to 150,000 clones, approximately 50% seen once, with approximately 1% in the top ten. The CDR3 loop spans 13 amino acids. Germline V gene lookup returns CDR1 MNHEY and CDR2 SMNVEV (reference sequence). V lost 6 bases, J lost 0 bases, and 8 bases lay in between. With regard to this clone: Its specificity is not known.

V usage is TRBV27 and J usage is TRBJ1-2; D gene ambiguous. The source was CD4+ T cells sorted from blood, collected at week 0. This clonotype was sampled from a human donor with alopecia areata. The CDR3 region is CASSGYSNYGYTF. The CDR3 nucleotides are TGTGCCAGCAGCGGGTACTCTAACTATGGCTACACCTTC.